The clone carrying this T cell receptor beta chain was counted between two and nine times. This record belongs to a study of blood T cells in healthy people across ages. The V gene end was trimmed by 5 bases and the J gene end by 3 bases; junction bases not matched to a gene: 4. There are 14 residues in the CDR3. Primed by a sample-barcoded 5' primer and a J-beta primer mix, a second PCR proceeded for about 7 to 11 cycles. A single record per CDR3 protein comes from TCRdb applying MiXCR to the 5' RACE reads. The sample consists of 750,000 or so distinct CDR3 sequences, 20% to 30% of them appearing once. This sample was shared with a second study, whose subject was T cells of mothers and their children.

The TCR originated in a boy between 10 and 17 years old in good health. Sequencing input: blood. J is TRBJ1-5 and V is TRBV12-3 or TRBV12-4; 7 bases fit TRBD1. The CDR3 reads CASSTQGSNQPQHF. The CDR3 DNA is TGTGCCAGCAGTACACAGGGGTCCAATCAGCCCCAGCATTTT.